What follows are 19 T cell receptor beta chains derived from one specimen sequenced in a study of T-cell reconstitution after alpha-beta-depleted transplantation in children. Preparation of the TCRbeta library was carried out with unique molecular identifiers. TCRdb called the PCR reads again in MiXCR, with one record for every CDR3 protein. The table shows around 500,000 distinct CDR3 sequences, with 23% occurring only once. The input for sequencing was PBMCs, mostly from graft donor cells, taken 360 days after TCRalphabeta/CD19-depleted stem cell transplant. Every receptor here comes from a boy in the first two years of life who had a stem cell transplant for acute myeloid leukemia, so the T cells may come from the graft donor.

There are a few counts of this clonotype. This chain joins TRBV18 and TRBJ1-6; unclear D gene. V was shortened by 2 bases and J by 6 bases, with 8 bases between the two germline ends. The CDR3 is 14 amino acids. Germline CDR1 and CDR2: KGHSH and LQKENI. In DNA, the CDR3 is TGTGCCAGCTCACCAGCCGGGTTTAATTCACCCCTCCACTTT. It yields the protein CASSPAGFNSPLHF.

In this sample, this clonotype turned up a few times. The chain carries TRBV10-3 and TRBJ2-3; possibly TRBD1 for D (6 bases). This CDR3 contains 15 residues. The V gene lost 1 base and the J gene lost 0 bases, with 8 bases spanning the gap. Germline assignment: CDR1 ENHRY and CDR2 SYGVKD. CDR3 sequence (DNA): TGTGCCATCAGTGAGTACCAGGGGAGCACAGATACGCAGTATTTT. Its translation is CAISEYQGSTDTQYF.

This clonotype was recorded a few times. V is TRBV10-3 and J is TRBJ1-1, with no clear D. The ends were cut back, 2 bases at V and 5 bases at J, with 12 bases in the middle. Germline V gene data show CDR1 as ENHRY and CDR2 as SYGVKD. The CDR3 spans 14 residues. The CDR3 bases are TGTGCCATCAGTGAGATTAGCGGGAGGACTGAAGCTTTCTTT. Amino acids: CAISEISGRTEAFF.

The chain is built from TRBV20-1 and TRBJ2-2; unclear D gene. Trimming took 1 base from V and 0 from J, leaving 9 bases between them. The CDR3 runs 15 residues. Germline V gene sequence: CDR1 DFQATT, CDR2 SNEGSKA (reference sequence). The CDR3 here is CSARGWLANTGELFF. The CDR3 DNA is TGCAGTGCTAGAGGATGGCTGGCGAACACCGGGGAGCTGTTTTTT.

This clonotype was picked up many times. The chain carries TRBV20-1 and TRBJ2-3, with TRBD1 as a possible D gene (5 bases). Per germline, CDR1 DFQATT and CDR2 SNEGSKA (reference sequence). This CDR3 region has 12 residues. Trimming pared 6 bases from V and 6 bases from J, leaving 13 bases between. The DNA for the CDR3 is TGCAGTGCGCCTACCCAGGGTGATACGCAGTATTTT. Its translation is CSAPTQGDTQYF.

This clonotype appeared a few times. This sequence joins TRBV29-1 and TRBJ1-2; D unclear. The V gene's germline CDR1 is SQVTM and CDR2 ANQGSEA. Deletions cut 1 base from V and 4 bases from J, with 10 bases between. The CDR3 is made up of 13 amino acids. CDR3 DNA: TGCAGCGTTGAAGTATCGCAGTTCTATGGCTACACCTTC. It is translated as CSVEVSQFYGYTF.

The CDR3 spells CASSFGGDKQFF. The CDR3 DNA sequence: TGCGCCAGCAGCTTTGGGGGCGACAAGCAGTTCTTC. V gene TRBV5-1 combines with J gene TRBJ2-1; possibly TRBD1 for D (6 bases). V lost 2 bases to trimming and J lost 11 bases, with 11 bases between them. The CDR3 covers 12 residues. Germline loops: CDR1 SGHRS, CDR2 YFSETQ.

The V call is TRBV7-2, the J call TRBJ2-6; TRBD2 might be the D (5 bases). The CDR3 is 17 residues long. Germline-derived CDR1 and CDR2 are SGHTA and FQGNSA. Trimming pared 1 base from V and 0 bases from J, leaving 10 bases between. In nucleotides, the CDR3 is TGTGCCAGCAGCTTAGTCGTCGGGGTCTCTGGGGCCAACGTCCTGACTTTC. Protein product: CASSLVVGVSGANVLTF.

The genes are TRBV2 and TRBJ1-5; D call uncertain. The CDR3 length is 15 residues. Trimming left V 6 bases short and J 0 bases short, with 12 bases between. Germline values: CDR1 SNHLY, CDR2 FYNNEI. The CDR3 here is CASSAPGSSNQPQHF. The CDR3 bases are TGTGCCAGCAGCGCTCCAGGCAGTAGCAATCAGCCCCAGCATTTT.

On this clonotype itself: Mismatch with germline at one junction end may stem from a read error. This sequence joins TRBV6-5 and TRBJ2-3, with D possibly being TRBD1 (6 bases). This CDR3 has 14 amino acids. Germline lookup yields CDR1 MNHEY and CDR2 SVGAGI. CDR3 sequence (DNA): TGTGCCAGCAGTTACGGGGGCCAGGCAGATACTCAGTATTTT. Its translation: CASSYGGQADTQYF.

At least ten counts were recorded for this clonotype. The rearrangement uses TRBV4-3 and TRBJ2-3, with D unclear. This CDR3 is 13 amino acids long. The germline V gene has CDR1 LGHNA and CDR2 YSLEER. V lost 0 bases and J lost 6, with 7 bases in between. This CDR3 reads CASSQDDADTQYF. The CDR3 nucleotides are TGCGCCAGCAGCCAAGATGACGCCGATACGCAGTATTTT.

V usage is TRBV12-3 or TRBV12-4 and J usage is TRBJ1-1, with 8 bases lining up with TRBD1. V shed 6 bases and J 3 bases; nucleotides not matched to a gene: 15. The CDR3 is made up of 17 amino acids. The CDR3 spells CASRGSGGWVRDTEAFF. As DNA, the CDR3 is TGTGCCAGCAGGGGATCAGGGGGCTGGGTTAGAGACACTGAAGCTTTCTTT.

This clonotype was counted ten times or more. The gene calls are TRBV6-7 and TRBJ2-5; possible D gene TRBD2, 7 bases. TRBV6-7 is noted as an ORF with a role that remains uncertain. The V gene lost 6 bases and the J gene lost 4 bases, with 15 bases spanning the gap. The CDR3 contains 14 residues. CDR3 amino acids: CASSLGGLRETQYF. CDR3 coding DNA: TGTGCCAGCAGCCTCGGGGGGCTCAGAGAGACCCAGTACTTC.

The rearrangement links TRBV2 to TRBJ2-1; the match to TRBD2 covers 7 bases. In germline, CDR1 is SNHLY, CDR2 FYNNEI. Trimming at V came to 8 bases and at J to 5 bases, leaving 6 bases not matched to a gene. The CDR3 sequence is 13 residues long. The CDR3 DNA reads TGTGCCAGCGGGAGGGAAGCAAACAATGAGCAGTTCTTC. It is translated as CASGREANNEQFF.

This clonotype appeared many times. V gene TRBV29-1 combines with J gene TRBJ1-1; 10 bases fit TRBD1. Per germline, CDR1 SQVTM and CDR2 ANQGSEA. J gave up 0 bases and V 5 bases, and 3 bases lay outside the gene matches. CDR3 length: 14 residues. In nucleotides, the CDR3 is TGCAGCGTTTGGACAGGGGGAATGAACACTGAAGCTTTCTTT. It encodes CSVWTGGMNTEAFF.

The chain couples TRBV11-2 to TRBJ1-5, with 8 nucleotides matching TRBD1. V trimming: 5 bases; J trimming: 0 bases; junction bases outside the gene matches: 12. Germline values: CDR1 SGHAT, CDR2 FQNNGV. This CDR3 comprises 18 residues. The CDR3 bases are TGTGCCAGCAGCGTCGGGACAGGAGAGGTTATTAGCAATCAGCCCCAGCATTTT. As protein: CASSVGTGEVISNQPQHF.

V gene TRBV28 combines with J gene TRBJ2-3, with 11 bases that match TRBD1. V shed 5 bases, J shed 5 bases, and the junction held 6 bases outside the gene matches. The CDR3 is 15 amino acids. CDR1 and CDR2 from the germline V gene are MDHEN and SYDVKM. Written as DNA, the CDR3 is TGTGCCAGCAGTCAGGACAGGGGGCATGGAGATACGCAGTATTTT. Translation: CASSQDRGHGDTQYF.

This sequence joins TRBV28 and TRBJ2-3; no definite D call. CDR1 and CDR2 from the germline V gene are MDHEN and SYDVKM. The CDR3 has 13 amino acids. V lost 4 bases, J lost 5 bases, and 10 bases lay in between. DNA for the CDR3: TGTGCCAGCAGTTGGGGAAGAAGAGATACGCAGTATTTT. Translating it yields CASSWGRRDTQYF.

This clonotype turned up a few times. The rearrangement joins TRBV20-1 to TRBJ2-4; D is undetermined. This CDR3 spans 13 amino acids. CDR1 and CDR2 (germline): DFQATT, SNEGSKA (reference sequence). V was trimmed by 1 base and J by 0 bases, leaving 4 bases between them. This CDR3 reads CSARGVAKNIQYF. CDR3 in DNA: TGCAGTGCTAGAGGGGTAGCCAAAAACATTCAGTACTTC.